A selection of T cell receptor beta chains follows, all from one sample in a study of vaccination effects on CD4 cells after COVID-19. Their target antigens are unknown. Only in-frame clones appear in the TCRdb table, and some are missing; sequencing was by immunoSEQ multiplex PCR. The sample contains approximately 45,000 clones, 74% of which appear only once. Sequencing was performed on CD4+ T cells from PBMCs cultured without peptide, taken before COVID-19 vaccination. These receptors came from a human donor who had a prior SARS-CoV-2 infection. CDR3s include the opening cysteine and the closing phenylalanine or tryptophan. The D gene is left open where the match is weak. Expanded clones get a size class; other rows say once, few or many, or leave the size out.

CDR3aa | CDR3nt | d_gene | v_gene | abundance | j_gene
CASSSQGKDGYTF | TGTGCCAGCAGCTCACAGGGAAAGGATGGCTACACCTTC | NA | TRBV7-9 | once | TRBJ1-2
CASSLGDSGEQYF | TGTGCCAGCAGCTTAGGTGACTCGGGGGAGCAGTACTTC | NA | TRBV7-6 | NA | TRBJ2-7
CSASSLGPFSEKLFF | TGCAGTGCTAGTTCCCTGGGGCCTTTTAGCGAAAAACTGTTTTTT | NA | TRBV20-1 | NA | TRBJ1-4
CASSPAAYDEQFF | TGTGCCAGCAGCCCGGCCGCCTACGATGAGCAGTTCTTC | NA | TRBV7-3 | few | TRBJ2-1
CATSRPSFTPKIGQYF | TGTGCCACCAGCAGACCATCCTTTACCCCAAAGATAGGCCAGTACTTC | NA | TRBV15 | NA | TRBJ2-5
CASSPVGGSGEILYNEQFF | TGTGCCAGCAGCCCAGTCGGGGGTAGCGGGGAAATTTTATACAATGAGCAGTTCTTC | TRBD2 | TRBV7-8 | NA | TRBJ2-1
CASSLDYLAGAYYEQYF | TGTGCCAGCAGCTTAGACTACCTAGCGGGAGCATACTACGAGCAGTACTTC | TRBD2 | TRBV11-3 | NA | TRBJ2-7
CASSRGGYGYTF | TGTGCCAGCAGCAGGGGCGGCTATGGCTACACCTTC | NA | TRBV28 | NA | TRBJ1-2
CASSQDQGRYTEAFF | TGCGCCAGCAGCCAAGATCAAGGGAGGTACACTGAAGCTTTCTTT | NA | TRBV4-1 | NA | TRBJ1-1
CASTSLGGETQYF | TGTGCCAGCACCTCGCTGGGGGGAGAGACCCAGTACTTC | NA | TRBV6-6 | once | TRBJ2-5
CASSTTGAGGFEQFF | TGTGCCAGCTCTACGACGGGAGCCGGGGGATTTGAGCAGTTCTTC | NA | TRBV9 | NA | TRBJ2-1
CASSEVRGNTIYF | TGTGCCAGCAGTGAAGTCCGGGGAAACACCATATATTTT | NA | TRBV6-1 | NA | TRBJ1-3
CASSQGLDYEQYF | TGTGCCAGCAGCCAGGGACTAGATTACGAGCAGTACTTC | TRBD2 | TRBV7-8 | NA | TRBJ2-7
CASSPLEGGHYEQYF | TGTGCCAGCAGCCCATTGGAAGGGGGCCACTACGAGCAGTACTTC | TRBD1 | TRBV14 | NA | TRBJ2-7
CASSPRASRRLNSPLHF | TGTGCCAGTAGCCCCAGGGCCAGCAGACGCCTCAATTCACCCCTCCACTTT | NA | TRBV19 | NA | TRBJ1-6
CASSLWDSGTEAFF | TGTGCCAGCTCATTATGGGACAGTGGCACTGAAGCTTTCTTT | TRBD1 | TRBV18 | NA | TRBJ1-1
CATSGAGGQETQYF | TGTGCCACCAGTGGCGCGGGAGGGCAAGAGACCCAGTACTTC | TRBD2 | TRBV24-1 | NA | TRBJ2-5
CASSPQVRETKNIQYF | TGTGCCAGCTCACCACAGGTTAGGGAGACCAAAAACATTCAGTACTTC | NA | TRBV18 | NA | TRBJ2-4
CSATSQETQYF | TGCAGTGCTACTTCCCAAGAGACCCAGTACTTC | NA | TRBV20-1 | NA | TRBJ2-5
CASSFVTSYEQYF | TGTGCCAGCAGCTTCGTCACCTCTTACGAGCAGTACTTC | NA | TRBV7-2 | NA | TRBJ2-7
CASSLGQGAWETQYF | TGCGCCAGCAGCTTAGGACAGGGGGCTTGGGAGACCCAGTACTTC | TRBD1 | TRBV5-1 | NA | TRBJ2-5
CASSSTSGADTQYF | TGTGCCAGCAGCTCGACTAGCGGGGCAGATACGCAGTATTTT | TRBD2 | TRBV7-9 | NA | TRBJ2-3
CASSDRSFHTEAFF | TGTGCCAGCAGCGACAGGAGCTTTCACACTGAAGCTTTCTTT | NA | TRBV6-5 | few | TRBJ1-1
CASSPTRDRSNEQFF | TGTGCCAGCAGTCCAACCAGGGACAGGTCCAATGAGCAGTTCTTC | TRBD1 | TRBV27 | NA | TRBJ2-1
CATAGLAGPGMTGELFF | TGTGCCACCGCCGGACTAGCGGGGCCTGGCATGACCGGGGAGCTGTTTTTT | TRBD2 | TRBV24-1 | NA | TRBJ2-2
CASSRGEDQDDYEQYF | TGCGCCAGCAGCCGGGGAGAGGACCAGGATGATTACGAGCAGTACTTC | NA | TRBV5-1 | NA | TRBJ2-7
CASSQRKVVGADTQYF | TGTGCCAGCAGCCAAAGAAAGGTCGTTGGGGCAGATACGCAGTATTTT | NA | TRBV3-1/TRBV3-2 | NA | TRBJ2-3
CASSPGPRGGNTIYF | TGTGCCAGCAGCCCGGGACCCCGGGGTGGAAACACCATATATTTT | NA | TRBV7-8 | NA | TRBJ1-3
CAWSVRGGLGNTIYF | TGTGCCTGGAGTGTACGAGGGGGATTAGGAAACACCATATATTTT | NA | TRBV30 | NA | TRBJ1-3
CASSQWRGELSPLHF | TGTGCCAGCAGCCAATGGAGGGGGGAGCTTTCACCCCTCCACTTT | NA | TRBV5-6 | NA | TRBJ1-6
CASSPRGAPPRPQFF | TGTGCCAGCAGCCCACGGGGGGCCCCCCCCCGTCCACAGTTCTTC | NA | TRBV7-3 | NA | TRBJ2-1
CASSFGGTAPLHF | TGTGCCAGCAGCTTCGGCGGGACGGCACCCCTCCACTTT | NA | TRBV7-8 | NA | TRBJ1-6
CASSLERRSGELFF | TGTGCCAGCAGCTTAGAGCGGAGATCCGGGGAGCTGTTTTTT | NA | TRBV11-3 | NA | TRBJ2-2
CSGLGGSTDTQYF | TGCAGCGGTCTAGGCGGGAGCACAGATACGCAGTATTTT | NA | TRBV29-1 | NA | TRBJ2-3
CASSTTSGLEQYF | TGTGCCAGCAGCACGACTAGCGGGCTCGAGCAGTACTTC | TRBD2 | TRBV7-2 | NA | TRBJ2-7
CASSPRSVVGDTQYF | TGTGCCAGCTCACCACGGAGCGTGGTGGGGGATACGCAGTATTTT | NA | TRBV18 | NA | TRBJ2-3
CASSLRFITGRKTQYF | TGTGCCAGCAGTTTAAGGTTCATAACGGGTAGAAAGACCCAGTACTTC | NA | TRBV27 | NA | TRBJ2-5
CSVGGRAADTQYF | TGCAGCGTTGGCGGGAGGGCCGCAGATACGCAGTATTTT | TRBD2 | TRBV29-1 | NA | TRBJ2-3
CASSQNPGQGSYEQYF | TGTGCCAGCAGCCAAAACCCGGGACAGGGGTCCTACGAGCAGTACTTC | TRBD1 | TRBV14 | NA | TRBJ2-7
CASDRGAYNEQFF | TGTGCTAGTGACCGTGGGGCCTACAATGAGCAGTTCTTC | NA | TRBV12-5 | NA | TRBJ2-1
CASSQSTSMSYEQYF | TGTGCCAGCAGCCAATCGACTAGTATGTCCTACGAGCAGTACTTC | NA | TRBV7-2 | NA | TRBJ2-7
CASSGDIYEQYF | TGTGCCAGCAGTGGGGACATCTACGAGCAGTACTTC | NA | TRBV2 | NA | TRBJ2-7
CAVDTPRVGSGNTIYF | TGTGCCGTCGATACGCCACGAGTGGGCTCTGGAAACACCATATATTTT | NA | TRBV30 | NA | TRBJ1-3
CASSMDGISSSYNSPLHF | TGTGCCAGCAGCATGGACGGAATCTCGAGCTCCTATAATTCACCCCTCCACTTT | NA | TRBV5-8 | NA | TRBJ1-6
CASSFQGVGKEKLFF | TGCGCCAGCAGCTTCCAGGGAGTGGGAAAGGAAAAACTGTTTTTT | NA | TRBV5-1 | NA | TRBJ1-4
CASSQGRTEAFF | TGTGCCAGCTCACAGGGCAGGACTGAAGCTTTCTTT | NA | TRBV18 | once | TRBJ1-1